This entry lists 17 T cell receptor beta chains sequenced from one sample in a study of blood T cell repertoires in COVID-19. Clones were sequenced by immunoSEQ multiplex PCR, and TCRdb holds only the in-frame ones, with some missing. The top ten hold more than 5% of the sample, which has more than 300,000 clones, around 87% seen once. Sample: peripheral blood. These TCRs come from a woman aged 45-59 years with COVID-19, enrolled during active disease.

The V call is TRBV11-2, the J call TRBJ1-6; 8 bases fit TRBD1. The V and J ends lost 2 bases and 3 bases, in that order; junction bases with no gene match: 3. The CDR3 consists of 16 residues. Germline V gene sequence: CDR1 SGHAT, CDR2 FQNNGV. The CDR3 sequence: CASSLTGQVYNSPLHF. The CDR3 DNA sequence: TGTGCCAGCAGCTTAACGGGACAGGTCTATAATTCACCCCTCCACTTT.

The chain links TRBV19 to TRBJ2-7; 9 bases align to TRBD1. The CDR3 consists of 14 residues. CDR1 is LNHDA, CDR2 SQIVND, per germline (reference sequence). The trim removed 9 bases at V and 6 bases at J, leaving 12 bases unmatched. CDR3 nucleotide sequence: TGTGCCAGCGGCGGGGACAGGGACTTCGGCGAGCAGTACTTC. As protein: CASGGDRDFGEQYF.

The rearrangement joins TRBV4-2 to TRBJ2-1; 7 bases are a match to TRBD2. With 3 bases clipped from V and 1 base from J, the junction kept 12 bases outside the gene matches. The CDR3 runs 18 residues. The germline V gene has CDR1 LGHNA and CDR2 YNFKEQ. The CDR3 is CASSHKWGGGWSYNEQFF. In DNA, the CDR3 is TGTGCCAGCAGCCATAAATGGGGGGGTGGATGGTCCTACAATGAGCAGTTCTTC.

The J gene is TRBJ2-5, the V gene TRBV5-1, with TRBD1 matching 8 bases. This CDR3 has 16 amino acids. Trimming took 4 bases from V and 5 from J; bases not matched to a gene: 13. Germline values: CDR1 SGHRS, CDR2 YFSETQ. The CDR3 nucleotides are TGCGCCAGCAGCCTCCGGGTGACAGGGGCGGGGGAGACCCAGTACTTC. This gives the protein CASSLRVTGAGETQYF. The full variable domain, with the rest looked up from reference TRBV5-1 and TRBJ2-5, is KAGVTQTPRYLIKTRGQQVTLSCSPISGHRSVSWYQQTPGQGLQFLFEYFSETQRNKGNFPGRFSGRQFSNSRSEMNVSTLELGDSALYLCASSLRVTGAGETQYFGPGTRLLVL.

The chain couples TRBV6-5 to TRBJ2-4; 7 bases align to TRBD2. Germline V gene lookup returns CDR1 MNHEY and CDR2 SVGAGI. V trimming: 7 bases; J trimming: 6 bases; junction bases outside the gene matches: 6. The CDR3 has 13 amino acids. CDR3 nucleotides: TGTGCCAGCACCGGGACGGGGGGAAACATTCAGTACTTC. Its protein product is CASTGTGGNIQYF.

This clone was observed a single time. The chain carries TRBV7-2 and TRBJ2-5, with 8 bases lining up with TRBD2. CDR1 and CDR2 (germline): SGHTA, FQGNSA. The CDR3 extends over 16 amino acids. Unmatched junction bases numbered 10, after V lost 4 bases and J lost 3 bases. The CDR3 region has the DNA TGTGCCAGCAGCTCGGGTTCCCTTAGCGGGAAAGAGACCCAGTACTTC. This encodes CASSSGSLSGKETQYF.

This clone was seen a handful of times. The chain employs TRBV6-5 and TRBJ2-5; 7 bases are shared with TRBD1. CDR3 length: 15 residues. Germline V gene sequence: CDR1 MNHEY, CDR2 SVGAGI. V shed 5 bases, J shed 3 bases, and the junction held 9 bases outside the gene matches. The CDR3 here is CASSPIPGQKETQYF. The CDR3 DNA follows: TGTGCCAGCAGTCCCATACCGGGACAGAAAGAGACCCAGTACTTC.

This chain uses TRBV7-9 with TRBJ1-1; weak D call: TRBD1 (6 bases). Trimming shortened V by 3 bases and J by 4 bases, and 18 bases separated the two germline ends. The CDR3 runs 16 residues. CDR1 is SEHNR and CDR2 is FQNEAQ in the germline V gene (reference sequence). The CDR3 region is CASSLGVGGQSTEAFF. DNA for the CDR3: TGTGCCAGCAGCTTGGGTGTCGGGGGGCAGAGCACTGAAGCTTTCTTT.

The gene calls are TRBV2 and TRBJ2-1; tentative D call: TRBD2 (6 bases). V was cut by 8 bases and J by 9 bases, with 23 bases left in between. The CDR3 consists of 15 residues. Germline CDR1 SNHLY, CDR2 FYNNEI. CDR3 DNA sequence: TGTGCCAGCGGGGGGACTCCCCAACTGCGCGGTGAGCAGTTCTTC. Amino acids: CASGGTPQLRGEQFF.

Only one count was recorded for this clone. The chain combines TRBV3-1 (or the pseudogene TRBV3-2) with TRBJ1-2; 8 bases are a match to TRBD1. Trimming removed 5 bases from V and 4 bases from J; junction bases left unmatched: 9. The CDR3 is made up of 15 amino acids. From germline, CDR1 is LGHDT and CDR2 YNNKEL (reference sequence). The CDR3 spells CASSFRTGPPYGYTF. In DNA form, the CDR3 reads TGTGCCAGCAGCTTTAGGACAGGGCCACCCTATGGCTACACCTTC.

This rearrangement joins TRBV2 to TRBJ1-5; D is undetermined. Germline assignment: CDR1 SNHLY and CDR2 FYNNEI. The V gene lost 4 bases and the J gene lost 3 bases, with 7 bases spanning the gap. The CDR3 contains 13 residues. CDR3 residues: CASSGGFNQPQHF. DNA of the CDR3: TGTGCCAGCAGTGGTGGCTTCAATCAGCCCCAGCATTTT.

The chain employs TRBV5-4 and TRBJ1-4, with D possibly matching TRBD1 (6 bases). Trimming removed 1 base at V and 7 bases at J, with 14 bases between. Germline assignment: CDR1 SGHNT and CDR2 YYREEE (reference sequence). The CDR3 spans 15 residues. The DNA for the CDR3 is TGTGCCAGCAGCTTGAGGGGGGGCGTCGGTGAAAAACTGTTTTTT. Encoded protein: CASSLRGGVGEKLFF.

V is TRBV15 and J is TRBJ1-5; D gene uncertain. Germline loops: CDR1 LNHNV, CDR2 YYDKDF (reference sequence). The CDR3 sequence is 15 residues long. Trimming stripped 1 base from V and 0 bases from J, with 7 bases between. The CDR3 loop is CATSRAPGSNQPQHF. The DNA of the CDR3 is TGTGCCACCAGCAGAGCCCCCGGTAGCAATCAGCCCCAGCATTTT.

The table lists this clone with a few counts. The chain recombines TRBV7-9 with TRBJ1-6; TRBD1 matches 8 bases. The CDR3 has 16 amino acids. In germline, CDR1 is SEHNR, CDR2 FQNEAQ (reference sequence). Trimming removed 5 bases from V and 3 bases from J; junction bases left unmatched: 6. The CDR3 bases are TGTGCCAGCAGCCAAGGACAGGGTTTCTATAATTCACCCCTCCACTTT. It codes for CASSQGQGFYNSPLHF.

The chain links TRBV27 to TRBJ2-3; 7 bases align to TRBD2. The CDR3 has 19 amino acids. Losses at the gene ends were 0 bases for V and 5 bases for J; bases not matched to a gene: 17. CDR1 MNHEY and CDR2 SMNVEV come from the germline V gene (reference sequence). This CDR3 is CASSLSVFIGAGIRDTQYF. The CDR3, as DNA: TGTGCCAGCAGTTTATCGGTCTTTATTGGAGCGGGAATTAGAGATACGCAGTATTTT.

This chain uses TRBV9 with TRBJ2-5; 10 bases align to TRBD1. The CDR3 has 16 residues. CDR1 and CDR2 from the germline V gene are SGDLS and YYNGEE. Trimming took 4 bases from V and 5 from J; bases not matched to a gene: 11. The CDR3 loop reads CASSPTGQGGLETQYF. The DNA of the CDR3 is TGTGCCAGCAGCCCAACTGGACAGGGGGGTCTTGAGACCCAGTACTTC.

The count of this clone is one. The J gene is TRBJ2-1, the V gene TRBV6-2 or TRBV6-3; D gene ambiguous. Germline V lookup: CDR1 MNHEY, CDR2 SVGEGT. The CDR3 spans 14 residues. Trimming left V 0 bases short and J 10 bases short, with 13 bases between. The CDR3 sequence is CASSYSTPAGEQFF. For the CDR3, the DNA is TGTGCCAGCAGTTACTCCACCCCCGCAGGAGAGCAGTTCTTC.